These T cell receptor beta chains were read from a single sample in a study of shared clonotypes between healthy human individuals. Produced via immunoSEQ multiplex PCR; TCRdb's table is partial and in-frame only. The profile covers about 660,000 clones, with 74% appearing a single time and 1.5% to 2% taken by the ten largest. The sample was memory CD4+ T cells sorted from blood. These receptors came from a woman aged 25 to 39 in good health. Both conserved end residues are part of each CDR3. The order of the fields is CDR3 DNA, CDR3 protein, J gene, clone size, D gene, V gene. A D gene is named only where the DNA matches it firmly. Clone size is given for some rows only: seen once, a few or many times, or a class if the clone is expanded.

CDR3nt: TGTGCCAGCTCACCACTAGTAAGACCGGGACCAAGGAAAAACACAGATACGCAGTATTTT
CDR3aa: CASSPLVRPGPRKNTDTQYF
j_gene: TRBJ2-3
abundance: NA
d_gene: NA
v_gene: TRBV18

CDR3nt: TGTGCCTGGAGTGTACAACAGGCGTGGGAGCAGTACTTC
CDR3aa: CAWSVQQAWEQYF
j_gene: TRBJ2-7
abundance: NA
d_gene: NA
v_gene: TRBV30

CDR3nt: TGTGCCAGCAGTGTATATCAGGAAAATCAGCCCCAGCATTTT
CDR3aa: CASSVYQENQPQHF
j_gene: TRBJ1-5
abundance: NA
d_gene: NA
v_gene: TRBV6-1

CDR3nt: TGTGCCGGCCCCGCAGGGGTGAGAGAGCAGTACTTC
CDR3aa: CAGPAGVREQYF
j_gene: TRBJ2-7
abundance: NA
d_gene: NA
v_gene: TRBV28

CDR3nt: TGTGCCAGCCGGGACTGGGGCACCGGGGAGCTGTTTTTT
CDR3aa: CASRDWGTGELFF
j_gene: TRBJ2-2
abundance: few
d_gene: NA
v_gene: TRBV19

CDR3nt: TGCGCCAGCAGCCAAGACGACGGGGCAGGCCAAGAGACCCAGTACTTC
CDR3aa: CASSQDDGAGQETQYF
j_gene: TRBJ2-5
abundance: NA
d_gene: NA
v_gene: TRBV4-1

CDR3nt: TGCGCCAGCAGCTTGACAGATAGCACTGAAGCTTTCTTT
CDR3aa: CASSLTDSTEAFF
j_gene: TRBJ1-1
abundance: NA
d_gene: NA
v_gene: TRBV5-1

CDR3nt: TGTGCCAGCAGTATAGGGACAGGAAACACTGAAGCTTTCTTT
CDR3aa: CASSIGTGNTEAFF
j_gene: TRBJ1-1
abundance: NA
d_gene: TRBD1
v_gene: TRBV28

CDR3nt: TGTGCCAGCAGCGTAGTCTCTGTCAGAGATACGCAGTATTTT
CDR3aa: CASSVVSVRDTQYF
j_gene: TRBJ2-3
abundance: few
d_gene: NA
v_gene: TRBV9

CDR3nt: TGTGCCAGTAGCTGGTTGGGGAACAATCAGCCCCAGCATTTT
CDR3aa: CASSWLGNNQPQHF
j_gene: TRBJ1-5
abundance: NA
d_gene: NA
v_gene: TRBV19

CDR3nt: TGTGCCAGCCGGACACGTAATCAGCCCCAGCATTTT
CDR3aa: CASRTRNQPQHF
j_gene: TRBJ1-5
abundance: few
d_gene: NA
v_gene: TRBV28

CDR3nt: TGCAGCGTCATGGCGGCTGAAGCTTTCTTT
CDR3aa: CSVMAAEAFF
j_gene: TRBJ1-1
abundance: once
d_gene: NA
v_gene: TRBV29-1

CDR3nt: TGTGCCTGGGCCCCCATATATCAAGAGACCCAGTACTTC
CDR3aa: CAWAPIYQETQYF
j_gene: TRBJ2-5
abundance: NA
d_gene: NA
v_gene: TRBV30

CDR3nt: TGTGCCAGCGGGAGGGGTGGGGCCAACGTCCTGACTTTC
CDR3aa: CASGRGGANVLTF
j_gene: TRBJ2-6
abundance: NA
d_gene: TRBD2
v_gene: TRBV2

CDR3nt: TGTGCCAGCAGTGAATCCTTGGGCGGGTCCACCTACGAGCAGTACTTC
CDR3aa: CASSESLGGSTYEQYF
j_gene: TRBJ2-7
abundance: once
d_gene: NA
v_gene: TRBV25-1

CDR3nt: TGCGCCAGCAGCGTGGGCCGAGACTACGAGCAGTACTTC
CDR3aa: CASSVGRDYEQYF
j_gene: TRBJ2-7
abundance: NA
d_gene: NA
v_gene: TRBV5-1

CDR3nt: TGTGCCAGCAGCAGACCGGGACAACGTATCACAGATACGCAGTATTTT
CDR3aa: CASSRPGQRITDTQYF
j_gene: TRBJ2-3
abundance: NA
d_gene: NA
v_gene: TRBV28

CDR3nt: TGTGCCAGCAGTAGAAAGGAGGACATACTCTACGAGCAGTACTTC
CDR3aa: CASSRKEDILYEQYF
j_gene: TRBJ2-7
abundance: once
d_gene: NA
v_gene: TRBV27

CDR3nt: TGTGCCAGTAGTGGGGACGGCCAAGAGACCCAGTACTTC
CDR3aa: CASSGDGQETQYF
j_gene: TRBJ2-5
abundance: NA
d_gene: NA
v_gene: TRBV19

CDR3nt: TGTGCCAGCTCACCAAGCGGGGTCCGCACAGATACGCAGTATTTT
CDR3aa: CASSPSGVRTDTQYF
j_gene: TRBJ2-3
abundance: few
d_gene: TRBD2
v_gene: TRBV18

CDR3nt: TGTGCCAGCAGAGAAAGGGGGTCATCTGGAAACACCATATATTTT
CDR3aa: CASRERGSSGNTIYF
j_gene: TRBJ1-3
abundance: once
d_gene: NA
v_gene: TRBV7-2

CDR3nt: TGTGCCAGCAGCAAGGACAGATACAATGAGCAGTTCTTC
CDR3aa: CASSKDRYNEQFF
j_gene: TRBJ2-1
abundance: few
d_gene: NA
v_gene: TRBV5-8